This TCR beta chain was sequenced during a study of Ad26.COV2.S vaccination and SARS-CoV-2 variants. Overall study: The study gave Ad26.COV2.S intramuscularly, once or twice 56 days apart.

The table came from immunoSEQ multiplex PCR; TCRdb's copy has only in-frame clones and leaves some out. The sample records fewer than 500,000 clones, about 92% being singletons. With regard to this clone: Its matching antigen is unknown.

Germline values: CDR1 MNHEY, CDR2 SMNVEV (reference sequence). Trimming left V 3 bases short and J 0 bases short, with 6 bases between. This CDR3 is 14 amino acids long. Treatment here: around 19 received Ad26.COV2.S at low or high dose, single or two shots; 5 received placebo; per-sample allocation not given. The samples were gathered on day 63 after the first injection of vaccine or placebo. Boston provided a donor who was an adult aged 18-55 years. Study-wide findings and caveats: Across vaccine and placebo recipients, the breadth of non-spike TCRs was similar. While placebo recipients had lower spike-specific TCR breadth, vaccine recipients had more.

The sequenced sample was peripheral blood, obtained in a trial of Ad26.COV2.S vaccine versus placebo. The TCR sequence derives from a person between 18 and 65 years old who received the Ad26.COV2.S COVID-19 vaccine or a placebo. The gene calls are TRBV27 and TRBJ2-1; D gene ambiguous. CDR3 amino acids: CASSFSSSYNEQFF. DNA for the CDR3: TGTGCCAGCAGTTTCAGCAGCTCCTACAATGAGCAGTTCTTC.